This T cell receptor beta chain appears in the sequencing data of a study of blood T cell repertoires in COVID-19. Study background: Sites in the United States, Italy and Spain provided acute and convalescent COVID-19 samples. T cells, B-cell-depleted T cells, or PBMCs provided the cDNA or gDNA that served as material.

The CDR3 has 14 amino acids. The germline V gene encodes CDR1 SGHAT and CDR2 FQNNGV. The trim removed 5 bases at V and 3 bases at J, leaving 3 bases unmatched. In the authors' methods: Nucleated cell counts were estimated from reference gene primer amplification. Clones were sequenced by immunoSEQ multiplex PCR, and TCRdb holds only the in-frame ones, with some missing. V and J calls and clone size are given by that table; D and trimming were obtained from the DNA. Among about 250,000 clones, 86% were seen once, and the ten largest hold roughly 1.6%. Specimen: peripheral blood. The chain combines TRBV11-2 with TRBJ2-7; 11 bases align to TRBD2. The receptor's source is an older woman who had recovered from COVID-19. The CDR3, as DNA: TGTGCCAGCAGCCGTGGGACTAGCGGCTACGAGCAGTACTTC. It translates to CASSRGTSGYEQYF.